The rows below give T cell receptor beta chains drawn from one sample of a study of post-analysis software for immune sequencing data. TCRdb reanalysed the PCR reads using MiXCR and keeps one entry per CDR3 protein. The sample has 150,000 or so distinct CDR3 sequences, about 36% seen once. Source: blood, taken after autologous hematopoietic stem cell transplantation. The source is a girl between 10 and 17 years old with multiple sclerosis. CDR3s include the opening cysteine and the closing phenylalanine or tryptophan. Each record gives: D gene, clone size, J gene, V gene, CDR3 protein, CDR3 DNA. D genes are given only for firm matches. Rows may omit the clone size; those that give it use once, few, many or a size class.

d_gene: .
abundance: once
j_gene: TRBJ1-2
v_gene: TRBV12-3/TRBV12-4
CDR3aa: CASSFGRGGGGYTF
CDR3nt: TGTGCCAGCAGTTTCGGGAGGGGGGGTGGTGGCTACACCTTC

d_gene: .
abundance: few
j_gene: TRBJ2-1
v_gene: TRBV6-5
CDR3aa: CASSYKFTYNEQFF
CDR3nt: TGTGCCAGCAGTTACAAGTTTACCTACAATGAGCAGTTCTTC

d_gene: TRBD2
abundance: many
j_gene: TRBJ2-1
v_gene: TRBV29-1
CDR3aa: CSVDGGLAGGSEFF
CDR3nt: TGCAGCGTTGACGGGGGACTAGCGGGAGGGTCAGAGTTCTTC

d_gene: .
abundance: few
j_gene: TRBJ2-6
v_gene: TRBV2
CDR3aa: CAPGRSTTGSGANVLTF
CDR3nt: TGTGCCCCGGGCCGGTCGACTACTGGCTCTGGGGCCAACGTCCTGACTTTC

d_gene: .
abundance: once
j_gene: TRBJ1-1
v_gene: TRBV20-1
CDR3aa: CSVRRLNTEAFF
CDR3nt: TGCAGTGTACGCAGGCTGAACACTGAAGCTTTCTTT

d_gene: .
abundance: .
j_gene: TRBJ1-2
v_gene: TRBV29-1
CDR3aa: CSVATGDFYGYTF
CDR3nt: TGCAGCGTTGCAACAGGAGATTTCTATGGCTACACCTTC

d_gene: TRBD2
abundance: .
j_gene: TRBJ2-7
v_gene: TRBV3-1
CDR3aa: CASSRTPSGPEQYF
CDR3nt: TGTGCCAGCAGCCGCACACCTAGCGGGCCGGAGCAGTACTTC

d_gene: .
abundance: few
j_gene: TRBJ2-5
v_gene: TRBV11-2
CDR3aa: CASSLAALGGETQYF
CDR3nt: TGTGCCAGCAGCTTGGCAGCCCTGGGAGGAGAGACCCAGTACTTC

d_gene: TRBD2
abundance: few
j_gene: TRBJ2-3
v_gene: TRBV7-2
CDR3aa: CASSLTSGRSDTQYF
CDR3nt: TGTGCCAGCAGCCTGACTAGCGGGAGGTCAGATACGCAGTATTTT

d_gene: .
abundance: few
j_gene: TRBJ2-2
v_gene: TRBV29-1
CDR3aa: CSVEDTNTGELFF
CDR3nt: TGCAGCGTTGAAGACACGAACACCGGGGAGCTGTTTTTT

d_gene: .
abundance: .
j_gene: TRBJ1-1
v_gene: TRBV10-3
CDR3aa: CAISESKDFPEAFF
CDR3nt: TGTGCCATCAGTGAATCAAAAGACTTTCCTGAAGCTTTCTTT

d_gene: .
abundance: .
j_gene: TRBJ2-7
v_gene: TRBV27
CDR3aa: CASSQTGGVLAGTYEQYF
CDR3nt: TGTGCCAGCAGCCAAACAGGGGGCGTCCTAGCGGGAACCTACGAGCAGTACTTC

d_gene: TRBD2
abundance: few
j_gene: TRBJ2-7
v_gene: TRBV6-5
CDR3aa: CASSYRDSLAGGIYEQYF
CDR3nt: TGTGCCAGCAGTTACCGGGATTCACTAGCGGGAGGGATCTACGAGCAGTACTTC

d_gene: .
abundance: many
j_gene: TRBJ2-6
v_gene: TRBV15
CDR3aa: CATSRPLTGANVLTF
CDR3nt: TGTGCCACCAGCAGACCTTTAACTGGGGCCAACGTCCTGACTTTC

d_gene: .
abundance: .
j_gene: TRBJ1-1
v_gene: TRBV29-1
CDR3aa: CSPSYPGTEAFF
CDR3nt: TGCAGCCCTAGTTACCCTGGCACTGAAGCTTTCTTT

d_gene: .
abundance: .
j_gene: TRBJ1-6
v_gene: TRBV5-6
CDR3aa: CASNRDPGFSNSPLHF
CDR3nt: TGTGCCAGCAACCGCGATCCGGGTTTTTCTAATTCACCCCTCCACTTT

d_gene: .
abundance: .
j_gene: TRBJ2-7
v_gene: TRBV12-3/TRBV12-4
CDR3aa: CASSLGVGAYEQYF
CDR3nt: TGTGCCAGCAGTTTAGGGGTAGGGGCTTACGAGCAGTACTTC

d_gene: TRBD1
abundance: few
j_gene: TRBJ1-1
v_gene: TRBV6-2/TRBV6-3
CDR3aa: CASTQRRDRGLFKEMNTEAFF
CDR3nt: TGTGCCAGCACCCAACGAAGGGACAGGGGACTTTTCAAGGAGATGAACACTGAAGCTTTCTTT

d_gene: TRBD2
abundance: .
j_gene: TRBJ2-5
v_gene: TRBV4-2
CDR3aa: CASSQFAAGGQETQYF
CDR3nt: TGTGCCAGCAGCCAATTCGCAGCGGGAGGGCAAGAGACCCAGTACTTC

d_gene: TRBD2
abundance: .
j_gene: TRBJ2-5
v_gene: TRBV27
CDR3aa: CASSLWTSSQETQYF
CDR3nt: TGTGCCAGCAGTTTATGGACTAGCAGCCAAGAGACCCAGTACTTC

d_gene: TRBD2
abundance: .
j_gene: TRBJ2-7
v_gene: TRBV2
CDR3aa: CASSELAGGPYEQYF
CDR3nt: TGTGCCAGCAGTGAACTGGCGGGAGGCCCCTACGAGCAGTACTTC

d_gene: .
abundance: .
j_gene: TRBJ2-3
v_gene: TRBV7-6
CDR3aa: CASSQLGMFDTQYF
CDR3nt: TGTGCCAGCAGCCAATTGGGAATGTTCGATACGCAGTATTTT

d_gene: .
abundance: .
j_gene: TRBJ2-7
v_gene: TRBV4-1
CDR3aa: CASSQETHEQYF
CDR3nt: TGCGCCAGCAGCCAAGAAACCCACGAGCAGTACTTC

d_gene: TRBD2
abundance: few
j_gene: TRBJ2-6
v_gene: TRBV5-1
CDR3aa: CASSLAWGGSGANVLTF
CDR3nt: TGCGCCAGCAGCTTGGCATGGGGGGGCTCTGGGGCCAACGTCCTGACTTTC

d_gene: TRBD1
abundance: .
j_gene: TRBJ2-4
v_gene: TRBV28
CDR3aa: CASSWTGGNIQYF
CDR3nt: TGTGCCAGCAGTTGGACAGGTGGAAACATTCAGTACTTC

d_gene: TRBD1
abundance: .
j_gene: TRBJ1-2
v_gene: TRBV5-5
CDR3aa: CASKRQGAANYGYTF
CDR3nt: TGTGCCAGCAAAAGACAGGGGGCGGCTAACTATGGCTACACCTTC

d_gene: TRBD2
abundance: .
j_gene: TRBJ2-1
v_gene: TRBV7-3
CDR3aa: CASRHYREGNEQFF
CDR3nt: TGTGCCAGCAGGCATTATCGGGAGGGCAATGAGCAGTTCTTC

d_gene: .
abundance: few
j_gene: TRBJ1-2
v_gene: TRBV6-6
CDR3aa: CASSAGPWDYGYTF
CDR3nt: TGTGCCAGCAGTGCGGGGCCCTGGGACTATGGCTACACCTTC

d_gene: .
abundance: few
j_gene: TRBJ2-7
v_gene: TRBV20-1
CDR3aa: CSAPIPDTYYEQYF
CDR3nt: TGCAGTGCCCCGATCCCGGACACCTACTACGAGCAGTACTTC

d_gene: TRBD2
abundance: once
j_gene: TRBJ2-2
v_gene: TRBV20-1
CDR3aa: CSASSGIAGGNTGERFF
CDR3nt: TGCAGTGCTAGTTCGGGAATAGCGGGAGGGAACACCGGGGAGCGGTTTTTT

d_gene: .
abundance: many
j_gene: TRBJ2-5
v_gene: TRBV12-3/TRBV12-4
CDR3aa: CASRSQETQYF
CDR3nt: TGTGCCAGCAGGTCACAAGAGACCCAGTACTTC

d_gene: .
abundance: few
j_gene: TRBJ2-1
v_gene: TRBV6-6
CDR3aa: CASSYGPTNEQFF
CDR3nt: TGTGCCAGCAGTTACGGTCCAACGAATGAGCAGTTCTTC

d_gene: TRBD2
abundance: few
j_gene: TRBJ2-3
v_gene: TRBV6-1
CDR3aa: CASSERTSGLTDTQYF
CDR3nt: TGTGCCAGCAGCGAGAGGACTAGCGGACTCACAGATACGCAGTATTTT

d_gene: .
abundance: many
j_gene: TRBJ2-1
v_gene: TRBV2
CDR3aa: CASGRPFSDEQFF
CDR3nt: TGTGCCAGCGGACGACCCTTTTCGGATGAGCAGTTCTTC

d_gene: .
abundance: few
j_gene: TRBJ1-2
v_gene: TRBV15
CDR3aa: CATRGYGYTF
CDR3nt: TGTGCCACCAGAGGCTATGGCTACACCTTC

d_gene: TRBD2
abundance: .
j_gene: TRBJ2-5
v_gene: TRBV3-1
CDR3aa: CASSPRLAGRIGTQYF
CDR3nt: TGTGCCAGCAGCCCTAGACTAGCGGGGAGAATAGGGACCCAGTACTTC